A selection of T cell receptor beta chains follows, all from one sample in a study of blood T cells in healthy people across ages. MiXCR, run by TCRdb on the 5' RACE reads, gives a single entry per CDR3 protein. The repertoire holds about 2 million distinct CDR3 sequences, with approximately 50% as singletons. Sequenced sample: blood. Receptors were obtained from a woman aged 35 to 49 in good health. Both conserved end residues are part of each CDR3. Fields, in order: D gene, V gene, clone size, J gene, CDR3 protein, CDR3 DNA. The D gene is left open where the match is weak. The size entry is marked missing in some rows and otherwise reads once, few, many or a size class.

TRBD2	TRBV6-5	-	TRBJ2-1	CASTRAGGTHEQFF	TGTGCCAGCACTCGAGCGGGGGGTACCCATGAGCAGTTCTTC
-	TRBV7-9	few	TRBJ2-1	CASSLALLDYNEQFF	TGTGCCAGCAGCTTAGCGCTACTGGACTACAATGAGCAGTTCTTC
-	TRBV5-1	-	TRBJ2-7	CASSVGTLSSYEQYF	TGCGCCAGCAGCGTCGGGACTCTCAGCTCCTACGAGCAGTACTTC
-	TRBV20-1	once	TRBJ2-5	CSAEGAQGLQTQYF	TGCAGTGCAGAAGGTGCTCAGGGGTTACAGACCCAGTACTTC
-	TRBV7-3	-	TRBJ2-3	CASSDRGRGINTQYF	TGTGCCAGCAGCGATCGTGGGAGAGGGATCAATACGCAGTATTTT
TRBD2	TRBV7-2	-	TRBJ2-7	CACSSRTSGGPHEQYF	TGTGCCTGCAGCTCACGGACTAGCGGGGGCCCGCACGAGCAGTACTTC
-	TRBV24-1	-	TRBJ2-1	CATSDPAGAGKQFF	TGTGCCACCAGTGACCCGGCAGGTGCGGGAAAGCAGTTCTTC
-	TRBV10-3	-	TRBJ1-2	CAIRPHGGQDGYTF	TGTGCCATCAGGCCCCACGGAGGACAAGATGGCTACACCTTC
-	TRBV9	few	TRBJ2-5	CASSVGLEGETQYF	TGTGCCAGCAGCGTAGGACTGGAAGGGGAGACCCAGTACTTC
-	TRBV20-1	-	TRBJ2-4	CSAGAAENIQYF	TGCAGTGCAGGGGCAGCGGAAAACATTCAGTACTTC
-	TRBV6-2/TRBV6-3	few	TRBJ2-1	CASSYAVSYNEQFF	TGTGCCAGCAGTTATGCGGTCTCCTACAATGAGCAGTTCTTC
TRBD2	TRBV24-1	-	TRBJ2-3	CAAQGSTSATDTQYF	TGTGCCGCACAGGGTTCGACTAGCGCTACAGATACGCAGTATTTT
TRBD2	TRBV6-2/TRBV6-3	-	TRBJ2-5	CASTQAWSGGLGETQYF	TGTGCCAGCACCCAAGCGTGGAGCGGGGGGCTAGGAGAGACCCAGTACTTC
-	TRBV27	-	TRBJ2-1	CASSLWEQVSSYNEQFF	TGTGCCAGCAGTTTATGGGAACAAGTTAGCTCCTACAATGAGCAGTTCTTC
-	TRBV21-1	-	TRBJ2-4	CASSKVGTSKNIQYF	TGTGCCAGCAGCAAAGTAGGGACCTCCAAAAACATTCAGTACTTC
TRBD2	TRBV9	-	TRBJ2-7	CDSSVEELAGFYEQYF	TGTGACAGCAGCGTAGAAGAACTAGCGGGGTTCTACGAGCAGTACTTC
TRBD1	TRBV10-3	-	TRBJ2-1	CAISESGGQGNNEQFF	TGTGCCATCAGTGAGTCAGGTGGACAGGGAAACAATGAGCAGTTCTTC
-	TRBV6-6	-	TRBJ2-5	CASSYILLETQYF	TGTGCCAGCAGTTACATCCTCCTGGAGACCCAGTACTTC
TRBD2	TRBV29-1	-	TRBJ2-1	CSVDSGLGGNYNEQFF	TGCAGCGTTGACTCGGGACTAGGCGGGAACTACAATGAGCAGTTCTTC
-	TRBV29-1	few	TRBJ2-3	CSVNSQGDTQYF	TGCAGCGTTAACTCACAGGGAGATACGCAGTATTTT
TRBD1	TRBV12-3/TRBV12-4	-	TRBJ2-5	CASTEGTGFRETQYF	TGTGCCAGCACCGAGGGGACAGGGTTCCGGGAGACCCAGTACTTC
-	TRBV4-1	few	TRBJ1-4	CASSQVNRDNEKLFF	TGCGCCAGCAGCCAAGTGAACAGGGACAATGAAAAACTGTTTTTT
-	TRBV3-1	-	TRBJ1-1	CASSQEGKYMNTEAFF	TGTGCCAGCAGCCAAGAAGGAAAATACATGAACACTGAAGCTTTCTTT
TRBD2	TRBV6-2/TRBV6-3	-	TRBJ2-4	CASSTRGGGKLRNSIQYF	TGTGCCAGCAGCACCAGGGGCGGGGGGAAACTACGGAATAGCATTCAGTACTTC
-	TRBV20-1	-	TRBJ1-5	CSARPGTVRPQHF	TGCAGTGCTAGACCCGGGACCGTCCGACCCCAGCATTTT